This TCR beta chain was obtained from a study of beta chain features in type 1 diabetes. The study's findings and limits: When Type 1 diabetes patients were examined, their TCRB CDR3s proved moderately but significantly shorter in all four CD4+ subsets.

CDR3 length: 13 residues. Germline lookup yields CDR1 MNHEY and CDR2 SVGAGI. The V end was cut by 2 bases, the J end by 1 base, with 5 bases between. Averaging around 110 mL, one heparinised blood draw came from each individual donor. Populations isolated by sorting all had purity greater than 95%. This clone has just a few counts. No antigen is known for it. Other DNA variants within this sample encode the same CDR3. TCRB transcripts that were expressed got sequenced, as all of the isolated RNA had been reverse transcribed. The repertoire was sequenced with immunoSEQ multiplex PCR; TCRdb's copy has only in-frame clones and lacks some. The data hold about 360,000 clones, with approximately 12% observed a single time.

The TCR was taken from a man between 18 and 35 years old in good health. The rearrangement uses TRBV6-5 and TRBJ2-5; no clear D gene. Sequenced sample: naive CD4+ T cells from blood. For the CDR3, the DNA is TGTGCCAGCAGTTACGGGCTCCAAGAGACCCAGTACTTC. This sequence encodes CASSYGLQETQYF.